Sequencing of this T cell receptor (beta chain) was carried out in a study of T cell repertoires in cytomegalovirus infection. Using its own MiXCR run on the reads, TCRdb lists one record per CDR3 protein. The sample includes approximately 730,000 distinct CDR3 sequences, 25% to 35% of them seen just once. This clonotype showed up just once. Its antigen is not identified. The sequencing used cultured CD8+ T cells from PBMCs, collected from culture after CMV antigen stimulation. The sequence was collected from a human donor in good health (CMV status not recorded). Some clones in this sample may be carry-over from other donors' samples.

The CDR3 DNA is TGTGCCAGCAGTTTGAGGCCCGCAACTAATGAAAAACTGTTTTTT. The encoded protein is CASSLRPATNEKLFF. The chain couples TRBV27 to TRBJ1-4; D remains ambiguous. The V gene's germline CDR1 is MNHEY and CDR2 SMNVEV (reference sequence). This CDR3 has 15 residues. V was pared by 3 bases and J by 0 bases, with 8 bases between.